The clone carrying this TCR beta chain was seen a few times. Antigen specificity is unknown. The CDR3 is made up of 14 amino acids. Germline CDR1 and CDR2: LNHNV and YYDKDF (reference sequence). J gave up 3 bases and V 9 bases, and 7 bases lay outside the gene matches. These data belong to a study of identical twins. Carrying unique molecular identifiers, the cDNA also gained a universal primer site through template switching. TCRdb used MiXCR to reprocess the 5' RACE reads, holding one entry per CDR3 protein. The sample includes 400,000 to 500,000 distinct CDR3 sequences, 14% seen only once; the top ten take approximately 1%. Findings and caveats of the study: The degree of excess twin sharing was weaker in beta out-of-frame sequences.

The sample was also linked to a second study, of yellow fever vaccine responses in identical twins.

This chain connects TRBV15 to TRBJ2-2; 7 nucleotides line up with TRBD1. The sample was CD4+ T cells sorted from blood. The sequence came from a woman between 18 and 29 years old in good health. The CDR3 spells CATRGLRDTGELFF. CDR3 nucleotide sequence: TGTGCCACAAGGGGGCTTAGGGACACCGGGGAGCTGTTTTTT.